This T cell receptor (beta chain) emerged from a study of tumor-infiltrating lymphocytes in primary liver carcinoma. The length of the CDR3 is 13 residues. Germline CDR1 is SQVTM and CDR2 is ANQGSEA. From 400 to 500 ng total RNA, TCR beta cDNA was generated with a primer in the constant region. Researchers made the TCR beta libraries by running three nested multiplex PCR rounds with slightly modified ARM-PCR. The study ran its first two PCR rounds for nine to eleven cycles each, using TRBV1-TRBV30 forward primers and a C-beta reverse primer. MiXCR, applied by TCRdb to the multiplex PCR reads, yields one record per CDR3 protein. The data hold roughly 100,000 distinct CDR3 sequences, with roughly 80% observed a single time. In regard to this clonotype: At one end, the junction sequence differs from germline, possibly due to a read error.

Each 20-30 mg portion of unsorted bulk tissue served as the source for co-extraction of RNA and DNA. The receptor's source is a man in his forties or fifties with primary liver carcinoma and hepatitis B virus infection. Sequencing was performed on liver tumor tissue from sampling region 3. As for subset: tumor region T3, left-lateral pole. The chain combines TRBV29-1 with TRBJ2-1; 7 nucleotides agree with TRBD2. The chain's CDR3 is CSGEISGFNEQFF. The DNA of the CDR3 is TGCAGCGGGGAGATTAGCGGGTTCAATGAACAGTTCTTC.